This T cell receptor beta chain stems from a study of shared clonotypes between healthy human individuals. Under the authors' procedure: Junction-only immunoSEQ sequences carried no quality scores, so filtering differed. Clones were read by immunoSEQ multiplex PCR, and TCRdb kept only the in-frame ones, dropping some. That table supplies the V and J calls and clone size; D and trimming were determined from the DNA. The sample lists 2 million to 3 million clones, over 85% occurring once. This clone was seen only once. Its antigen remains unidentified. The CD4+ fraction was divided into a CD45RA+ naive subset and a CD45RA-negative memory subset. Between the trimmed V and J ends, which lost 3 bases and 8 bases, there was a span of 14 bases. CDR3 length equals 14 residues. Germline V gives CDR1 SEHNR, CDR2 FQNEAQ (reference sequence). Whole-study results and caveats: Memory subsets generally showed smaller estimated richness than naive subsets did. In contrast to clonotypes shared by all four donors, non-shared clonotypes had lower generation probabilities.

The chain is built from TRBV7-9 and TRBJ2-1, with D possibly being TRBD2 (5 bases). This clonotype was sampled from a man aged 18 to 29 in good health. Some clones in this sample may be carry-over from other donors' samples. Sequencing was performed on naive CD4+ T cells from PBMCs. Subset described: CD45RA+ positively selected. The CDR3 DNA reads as TGTGCCAGCAGCTTTAGTGTCCTAGCTGATGAGCAGTTCTTC. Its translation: CASSFSVLADEQFF.